This TCR beta chain appears in the sequencing data of a study of shared clonotypes between healthy human individuals. Profiled with immunoSEQ multiplex PCR; TCRdb holds only in-frame clones, not every one. The table has approximately 1,500,000 clones, approximately 97% seen once. The specimen was naive CD4+ T cells sorted from blood. Subset in this sample: CD45RA+ positively selected. The TCR originated in a man aged 30-40 years in good health.

The DNA for the CDR3 is TGTGCCAGCAGCCAGGGGACTAGCGGCTCCTACGAGCAGTACTTC. It specifies CASSQGTSGSYEQYF. V gene TRBV6-5 combines with J gene TRBJ2-7; 11 positions match TRBD2. The trim removed 6 bases at V and 0 bases at J, leaving 4 bases unmatched. CDR3 length: 15 amino acids. Germline V gene data show CDR1 as MNHEY and CDR2 as SVGAGI.